This T cell receptor (beta chain) comes out of a study of cytomegalovirus exposure and HLA in healthy donors. PCR amplification relied on 60 Vbeta primers (plus 13 Jbeta primers). The method was immunoSEQ multiplex PCR; TCRdb's version includes in-frame clones alone and lacks a portion of them. The repertoire consists of some 150,000 clones, with approximately 78% occurring once and the leading ten covering around 3%. Broader study findings: Segments of the TCR beta V type were, in most cases, productive about 90% or about 30% of the time in an earlier analysis.

The V gene lost 6 bases and the J gene lost 6 bases, with 12 bases spanning the gap. Germline values: CDR1 MNHNY, CDR2 SVGAGI (reference sequence). This CDR3 comprises 12 residues. This clone was detected only once. The antigen remains unidentified. The receptor's source is a man between 18 and 35 years old in good health and CMV-seropositive. Specimen: PBMCs. The chain couples TRBV6-6 to TRBJ2-7; tentative D call: TRBD2 (6 bases). The CDR3 loop reads CASSRDSPEQYF. The CDR3 DNA sequence: TGTGCCAGCAGCCGGGACTCCCCCGAGCAGTACTTC.